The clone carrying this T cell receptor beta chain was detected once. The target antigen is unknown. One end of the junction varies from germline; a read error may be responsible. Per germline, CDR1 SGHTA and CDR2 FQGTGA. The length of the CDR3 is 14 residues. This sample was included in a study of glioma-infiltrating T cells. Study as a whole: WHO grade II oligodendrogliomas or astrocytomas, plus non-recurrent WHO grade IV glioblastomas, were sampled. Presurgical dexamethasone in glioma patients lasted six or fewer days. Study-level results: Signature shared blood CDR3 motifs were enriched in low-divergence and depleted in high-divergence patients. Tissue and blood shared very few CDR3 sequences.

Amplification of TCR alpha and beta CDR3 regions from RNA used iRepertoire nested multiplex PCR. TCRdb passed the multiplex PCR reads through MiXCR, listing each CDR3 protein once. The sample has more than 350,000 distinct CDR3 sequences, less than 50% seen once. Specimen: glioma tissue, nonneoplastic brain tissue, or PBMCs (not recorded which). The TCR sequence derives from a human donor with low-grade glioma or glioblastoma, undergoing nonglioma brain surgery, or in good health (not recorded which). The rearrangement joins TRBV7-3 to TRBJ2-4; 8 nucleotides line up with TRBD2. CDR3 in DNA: TGTGCCAGCAGCTCCGGACTAGCCGGTGACATTCGGTACTTC. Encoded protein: CASSSGLAGDIRYF.